Sequencing of this T cell receptor (beta chain) was carried out in a study of T cells after posttransplantation cyclophosphamide. A marrow graft followed busulfan-fludarabine conditioning, with cyclophosphamide on days +3 and +4. Study conclusions and caveats: Later blood repertoires were often dominated by clones from the donor CD8+ memory compartment. Tissue-infiltrating T cells from skin or gut overlapped little with blood T cells. Recipient CMV seropositivity and CMV reactivation strongly tracked TRB clonality.

In regard to this clone: The antigen is undetermined.

After removal of 5 bases from V and 4 bases from J, the junction contained 13 bases not matched to a gene. Per germline, CDR1 LNHDA and CDR2 SQIVND (reference sequence). The CDR3 runs 17 residues. Generated by immunoSEQ multiplex PCR, the TCRdb table keeps only in-frame clones and is missing some. The table includes 6,000 to 7,500 clones, more than 80% detected once. This receptor was identified in a male patient between 55 and 70 years old who received an allogeneic stem cell transplant from a related donor and was CMV-positive. Some of these T cells may belong to the graft donor. V gene TRBV19 combines with J gene TRBJ1-1, with 10 bases fitting TRBD1. The sequencing here drew on CD8+ T cells sorted from blood, taken after allogeneic stem cell transplant with posttransplant cyclophosphamide. CDR3 nucleotides: TGTGCCAGTAGTCTCTTCCCGGGACAGGGGCCGACCACTGAAGCTTTCTTT. This sequence encodes CASSLFPGQGPTTEAFF.